The following is a T cell receptor (beta chain) sequence with its context. A range of KT2-to-PBMC ratios was made using fixed PBMC numbers. This CDR3 comprises 13 residues. V lost 7 bases, J lost 5 bases, and 5 bases stayed unmatched. Germline V CDR1 and CDR2: MNHEY, SMNVEV (reference sequence). Each cDNA got a UMI-containing oligo ligated at its 3' end. An equimolar mix of RC1.1 and RC1.2 primed the beta chain across TRBC1 and TRBC2. TCRdb analysed the UMI-ligation and nested PCR reads with MiXCR anew, one entry per CDR3 protein. The table has about 33,000 distinct CDR3 sequences, about 9.4% seen once. This record comes from a study of quantifying T cell responses using KT2 cells. Whole-study context: Reverse transcription used primers in the TCR alpha and beta constant regions.

The V and J genes are TRBV27 and TRBJ2-1, with 7 bases identical to TRBD1. This TCR was recovered from a human donor. The sequencing sample was made of PBMCs spiked with cells of the T cell clone KT2. The CDR3 coding sequence is TGTGCCAGCACCGCGACAGGGAACAATGAGCAGTTCTTC. This codes for CASTATGNNEQFF.